This is a list of T cell receptor beta chains from one sample in a study of blood T cells in healthy people across ages. TCRdb re-analysed the 5' RACE reads in MiXCR, keeping a single row per CDR3 protein. This sample yields about 1,500,000 distinct CDR3 sequences, of which approximately 40% are seen a single time; less than 8% belongs to the top ten. Sample: blood. Receptors were obtained from a woman between 18 and 29 years old in good health. The CDR3 runs from the conserved cysteine through the conserved F or W. D genes are given only for firm matches. Some rows mark clone size as missing; the rest say once, few, many or name a class of expanded clone.

>TRBJ2-3|TRBD2|many|TRBV5-1|14
CASSRGTSGDTQYF
TGCGCCAGCAGCCGGGGGACTAGCGGCGATACGCAGTATTTT
>TRBJ1-2|-|-|TRBV10-1|11
CASSDSGIYTF
TGCGCCAGCAGTGACTCAGGGATCTACACCTTC
>TRBJ2-5|-|-|TRBV7-2|14
CASSVVYSEETQYF
TGTGCCAGCAGCGTAGTCTACAGCGAAGAGACCCAGTACTTC
>TRBJ2-3|-|-|TRBV12-3/TRBV12-4|14
CASSWGGAADTQYF
TGTGCCAGCAGTTGGGGAGGTGCTGCAGATACGCAGTATTTT
>TRBJ2-1|TRBD2|few|TRBV4-1|17
CASSQGGLAGLYNEQFF
TGCGCCAGCAGCCAAGGGGGACTAGCGGGATTATACAATGAGCAGTTCTTC
>TRBJ2-5|-|-|TRBV5-1|12
CASIPSLETQYF
TGCGCCAGCATCCCTAGCTTGGAGACCCAGTACTTC
>TRBJ2-1|-|few|TRBV10-3|15
CAITPGPILRDEQFF
TGTGCCATCACCCCAGGGCCTATCCTAAGGGATGAGCAGTTCTTC
>TRBJ2-5|TRBD1|-|TRBV15|16
CATNRDWTGGAETQYF
TGTGCCACCAACAGAGATTGGACAGGGGGCGCAGAGACCCAGTACTTC
>TRBJ2-7|-|-|TRBV12-3/TRBV12-4|14
CASTYDQGTYEQYF
TGTGCCAGCACTTATGATCAGGGGACCTACGAGCAGTACTTC
>TRBJ2-1|-|few|TRBV20-1|13
CNPGDLMGNEQFF
TGCAACCCGGGGGATTTAATGGGCAATGAGCAGTTCTTC